Below are 19 T cell receptor beta chains sequenced from a single sample in a study of blood T cell repertoires in COVID-19. Some clones are missing from TCRdb's copy, which holds only in-frame ones; the method was immunoSEQ multiplex PCR. The sample yields fewer than 150,000 clones, roughly 85% seen once. The sample taken for sequencing was peripheral blood. Receptors originate from a man aged 45-65 years with acute or convalescent COVID-19.

This sequence joins TRBV25-1 and TRBJ2-3, with D unclear. V lost 5 bases, J lost 2 bases, and 14 bases lay in between. Per germline, CDR1 MGHDK and CDR2 SYGVNS. The CDR3 contains 15 residues. This chain's CDR3 is CASSNPVHPTDTQYF. In DNA, the CDR3 is TGTGCCAGCAGTAACCCAGTCCACCCCACAGATACGCAGTATTTT.

DNA for the CDR3: TGTGCCTGGAGTGTACTAGCCCCTTATTCACCCCTCCACTTT. It yields the protein CAWSVLAPYSPLHF. V gene TRBV30 combines with J gene TRBJ1-6, with D unresolved. The V gene lost 0 bases and the J gene lost 8 bases, with 11 bases spanning the gap. Per germline, CDR1 GTSNPN and CDR2 SVGIG (reference sequence). This CDR3 comprises 14 residues. Complete variable domain (other parts from reference TRBV30 and TRBJ1-6): SQTIHQWPATLVQPVGSPLSLECTVEGTSNPNLYWYRQAAGRGLQLLFYSVGIGQISSEVPQNLSASRPQDRQFILSSKKLLLSDSGFYLCAWSVLAPYSPLHFGNGTRLTVT.

The V call is TRBV28, the J call TRBJ2-1; D possibly corresponds to TRBD2 (6 bases). The ends were cut back, 8 bases at V and 4 bases at J, with 9 bases in the middle. This CDR3 has 12 amino acids. CDR1 and CDR2 (germline): MDHEN, SYDVKM. The CDR3 DNA follows: TGTGCCAGCTCTAGCGATTACAATGAGCAGTTCTTC. The encoded protein is CASSSDYNEQFF.

V is TRBV4-1 and J is TRBJ2-1; no reliable D call. The V gene's germline CDR1 is MGHRA and CDR2 YSYEKL. V was clipped by 0 bases and J by 8 bases, with 5 bases between them. The CDR3 has 12 residues. As DNA, the CDR3 is TGCGCCAGCAGCCAAGATTGGCATGAGCAGTTCTTC. Translating it yields CASSQDWHEQFF.

The V gene is TRBV7-9, the J gene TRBJ2-1; 9 bases align to TRBD1. With V trimmed by 5 bases and J by 8 bases, 10 bases remained unmatched. Germline assignment: CDR1 SEHNR and CDR2 FQNEAQ (reference sequence). The CDR3 is 15 residues long. The CDR3 loop reads CASSVQGARVDEQFF. CDR3 bases: TGTGCCAGCAGCGTACAGGGGGCGCGGGTGGATGAGCAGTTCTTC.

The chain carries TRBV3-1 (or the pseudogene TRBV3-2) and TRBJ2-5; unclear D gene. CDR3 length equals 13 residues. Trimming left V 1 base short and J 7 bases short, with 10 bases between. Per the germline V gene, CDR1 is LGHDT and CDR2 is YNNKEL (reference sequence). CDR3 sequence (DNA): TGTGCCAGCAGCCAAGGTGGCCAGGTGACCCAGTACTTC. Protein sequence: CASSQGGQVTQYF.

CDR3 sequence reads: CASSDPGLASYEQYF. The CDR3 region has the DNA TGTGCCAGCAGCGACCCGGGACTAGCCTCCTACGAGCAGTACTTC. This chain joins TRBV28 and TRBJ2-7, with 9 bases matching TRBD2. The CDR3 consists of 15 residues. Germline V gene sequence: CDR1 MDHEN, CDR2 SYDVKM. The trim removed 6 bases at V and 0 bases at J, leaving 6 bases unmatched.

V and J are TRBV4-2 and TRBJ1-5, with 7 bases lining up with TRBD1. The length of the CDR3 is 14 residues. CDR1 is LGHNA, CDR2 YNFKEQ, per germline. Trimming removed 5 bases from V and 2 bases from J; junction bases left unmatched: 3. The CDR3 nucleotides are TGTGCCAGCAGCAACGACAGGGGCAATCAGCCCCAGCATTTT. Its translation: CASSNDRGNQPQHF.

The chain recombines TRBV18 with TRBJ2-5; TRBD2 aligns across 7 bases. Germline loops: CDR1 KGHSH, CDR2 LQKENI. The CDR3 is made up of 15 amino acids. Trimming at V came to 1 base and at J to 4 bases, leaving 6 bases not matched to a gene. The CDR3 DNA reads TGTGCCAGCTCACCACGGCTAGCGGTAGGAGAGACCCAGTACTTC. Translated: CASSPRLAVGETQYF.

The chain uses TRBV7-2 and TRBJ1-2; unclear D gene. The CDR3 contains 12 residues. V was trimmed by 1 base and J by 13 bases, leaving 13 bases between them. The germline V gene encodes CDR1 SGHTA and CDR2 FQGNSA. This CDR3 reads CASSLVLEPGTF. The CDR3 coding sequence is TGTGCCAGCAGCTTAGTTTTGGAACCGGGCACCTTC.

This chain uses TRBV7-9 with TRBJ2-7; 11 bases are shared with TRBD2. V trimming: 1 base; J trimming: 4 bases; junction bases outside the gene matches: 3. Germline assignment: CDR1 SEHNR and CDR2 FQNEAQ (reference sequence). This CDR3 is 15 amino acids long. DNA of the CDR3: TGTGCCAGCAGCTTAGGGGTAGCGGGAGGGTACGAGCAGTACTTC. This codes for CASSLGVAGGYEQYF.

This clone was counted between two and nine times. The V gene is TRBV6-5, the J gene TRBJ2-5; TRBD1 aligns across 9 bases. Germline V gene lookup returns CDR1 MNHEY and CDR2 SVGAGI. J gave up 5 bases and V 5 bases, and 9 bases lay outside the gene matches. The CDR3 loop spans 15 amino acids. The CDR3 DNA sequence: TGTGCCAGCAGTAGACTGGACAGGGGTTGGGAGACCCAGTACTTC. This encodes CASSRLDRGWETQYF.

The gene calls are TRBV4-2 and TRBJ2-7, with D possibly matching TRBD2 (6 bases). Germline values: CDR1 LGHNA, CDR2 YNFKEQ. The CDR3 has 15 residues. Trimming shortened V by 1 base and J by 4 bases, and 14 bases separated the two germline ends. CDR3 in amino acids: CASSQVATGDYEQYF. For the CDR3, the DNA is TGTGCCAGCAGCCAAGTGGCGACGGGAGATTACGAGCAGTACTTC.

The V gene is TRBV5-4, the J gene TRBJ2-1; 11 bases are a match to TRBD2. Germline V lookup: CDR1 SGHNT, CDR2 YYREEE (reference sequence). Trimming removed 6 bases from V and 4 bases from J; junction bases left unmatched: 6. CDR3 length: 15 amino acids. CDR3 nucleotide sequence: TGTGCCAGCACCTCCGGGACTAGCGGTTACAATGAGCAGTTCTTC. Translating gives CASTSGTSGYNEQFF.

The V gene is TRBV4-1, the J gene TRBJ1-6; no definite D call. V lost 4 bases to trimming and J lost 3 bases, with 13 bases between them. Germline assignment: CDR1 MGHRA and CDR2 YSYEKL. The CDR3 has 16 residues. The DNA of the CDR3 is TGCGCCAGCAGCCCCGCGATCCCCTACTATAATTCACCCCTCCACTTT. Its translation is CASSPAIPYYNSPLHF.

The V call is TRBV6-5, the J call TRBJ1-3, with 7 bases fitting TRBD1. Germline V gene sequence: CDR1 MNHEY, CDR2 SVGAGI. The CDR3 runs 14 residues. J lost 4 bases, V lost 5 bases, and 5 bases had no gene match. In DNA form, the CDR3 reads TGTGCCAGCAGTCCCGGGACAGCCGGAAACACCATATATTTT. Translating it yields CASSPGTAGNTIYF.

This rearrangement joins TRBV6-5 to TRBJ2-1; a possible D gene is TRBD1 (5 bases). Germline CDR1 and CDR2: MNHEY and SVGAGI. The CDR3 has 14 amino acids. Trimming pared 7 bases from V and 7 bases from J, leaving 17 bases between. The DNA of the CDR3 is TGTGCCAGCACCGCCTCCAGGGCGAGAAATGAGCAGTTCTTC. It yields the protein CASTASRARNEQFF.

J is TRBJ1-2 and V is TRBV19; D might be TRBD1 (5 bases). The CDR3 totals 13 residues. The germline V gene encodes CDR1 LNHDA and CDR2 SQIVND (reference sequence). V gave up 7 bases and J gave up 2 bases, with 11 bases separating them. The CDR3 bases are TGTGCCAGTACAGAACAGGCAAACTATGGCTACACCTTC. Its protein product is CASTEQANYGYTF.

This clone came up once. This chain connects TRBV2 to TRBJ2-3, with TRBD2 identical over 10 bases. There are 16 residues in the CDR3. Germline CDR1 reads SNHLY; CDR2 reads FYNNEI. The V and J ends lost 5 bases and 2 bases, in that order; junction bases with no gene match: 7. CDR3 nucleotide sequence: TGTGCCAGCAGTCTTACTAGCGGGACCTCCACAGATACGCAGTATTTT. It yields the protein CASSLTSGTSTDTQYF. Full variable domain (outside the CDR3, taken from reference TRBV2 and TRBJ2-3): EPEVTQTPSHQVTQMGQEVILRCVPISNHLYFYWYRQILGQKVEFLVSFYNNEISEKSEIFDDQFSVERPDGSNFTLKIRSTKLEDSAMYFCASSLTSGTSTDTQYFGPGTRLTVL.